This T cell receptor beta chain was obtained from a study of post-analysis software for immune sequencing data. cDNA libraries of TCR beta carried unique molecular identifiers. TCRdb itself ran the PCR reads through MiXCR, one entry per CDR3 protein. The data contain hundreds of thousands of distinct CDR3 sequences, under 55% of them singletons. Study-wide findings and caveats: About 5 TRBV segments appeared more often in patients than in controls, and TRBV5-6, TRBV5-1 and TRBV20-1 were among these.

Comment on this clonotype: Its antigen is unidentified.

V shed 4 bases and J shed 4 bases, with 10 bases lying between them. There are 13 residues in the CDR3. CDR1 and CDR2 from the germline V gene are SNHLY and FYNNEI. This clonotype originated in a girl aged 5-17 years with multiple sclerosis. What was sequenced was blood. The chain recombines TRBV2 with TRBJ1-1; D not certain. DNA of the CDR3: TGTGCCAGCAGTGGTTGGGTATCCACTGAAGCTTTCTTT. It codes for CASSGWVSTEAFF. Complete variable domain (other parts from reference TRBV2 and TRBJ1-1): EPEVTQTPSHQVTQMGQEVILRCVPISNHLYFYWYRQILGQKVEFLVSFYNNEISEKSEIFDDQFSVERPDGSNFTLKIRSTKLEDSAMYFCASSGWVSTEAFFGQGTRLTVV.